This T cell receptor (beta chain) was identified during a study of T cell changes during pregnancy in multiple sclerosis. TCRdb keeps only in-frame clones here, not all; method: immunoSEQ multiplex PCR. Of some 60,000 clones listed, just over 90% are singletons. The CDR3 runs to 13 residues. Trimming removed 10 bases from V and 5 bases from J, with 14 bases in between. Per the germline V gene, CDR1 is MDHEN and CDR2 is SYDVKM. This TCR was recovered from a female donor in good health, enrolled as a control in a pregnancy study. Sequenced material: peripheral blood, taken in the first trimester of pregnancy. The chain couples TRBV28 to TRBJ2-2; a possible D gene is TRBD1 (6 bases). The CDR3 DNA is TGTGCCACGGGTGGGGGCGGGACCGGGGAGCTGTTTTTT. Translated, it gives CATGGGGTGELFF. Based on the CDR3 plus reference TRBV28 and TRBJ2-2, the full variable domain is DVKVTQSSRYLVKRTGEKVFLECVQDMDHENMFWYRQDPGLGLRLIYFSYDVKMKEKGDIPEGYSVSREKKERFSLILESASTNQTSMYLCATGGGGTGELFFGEGSRLTVL.